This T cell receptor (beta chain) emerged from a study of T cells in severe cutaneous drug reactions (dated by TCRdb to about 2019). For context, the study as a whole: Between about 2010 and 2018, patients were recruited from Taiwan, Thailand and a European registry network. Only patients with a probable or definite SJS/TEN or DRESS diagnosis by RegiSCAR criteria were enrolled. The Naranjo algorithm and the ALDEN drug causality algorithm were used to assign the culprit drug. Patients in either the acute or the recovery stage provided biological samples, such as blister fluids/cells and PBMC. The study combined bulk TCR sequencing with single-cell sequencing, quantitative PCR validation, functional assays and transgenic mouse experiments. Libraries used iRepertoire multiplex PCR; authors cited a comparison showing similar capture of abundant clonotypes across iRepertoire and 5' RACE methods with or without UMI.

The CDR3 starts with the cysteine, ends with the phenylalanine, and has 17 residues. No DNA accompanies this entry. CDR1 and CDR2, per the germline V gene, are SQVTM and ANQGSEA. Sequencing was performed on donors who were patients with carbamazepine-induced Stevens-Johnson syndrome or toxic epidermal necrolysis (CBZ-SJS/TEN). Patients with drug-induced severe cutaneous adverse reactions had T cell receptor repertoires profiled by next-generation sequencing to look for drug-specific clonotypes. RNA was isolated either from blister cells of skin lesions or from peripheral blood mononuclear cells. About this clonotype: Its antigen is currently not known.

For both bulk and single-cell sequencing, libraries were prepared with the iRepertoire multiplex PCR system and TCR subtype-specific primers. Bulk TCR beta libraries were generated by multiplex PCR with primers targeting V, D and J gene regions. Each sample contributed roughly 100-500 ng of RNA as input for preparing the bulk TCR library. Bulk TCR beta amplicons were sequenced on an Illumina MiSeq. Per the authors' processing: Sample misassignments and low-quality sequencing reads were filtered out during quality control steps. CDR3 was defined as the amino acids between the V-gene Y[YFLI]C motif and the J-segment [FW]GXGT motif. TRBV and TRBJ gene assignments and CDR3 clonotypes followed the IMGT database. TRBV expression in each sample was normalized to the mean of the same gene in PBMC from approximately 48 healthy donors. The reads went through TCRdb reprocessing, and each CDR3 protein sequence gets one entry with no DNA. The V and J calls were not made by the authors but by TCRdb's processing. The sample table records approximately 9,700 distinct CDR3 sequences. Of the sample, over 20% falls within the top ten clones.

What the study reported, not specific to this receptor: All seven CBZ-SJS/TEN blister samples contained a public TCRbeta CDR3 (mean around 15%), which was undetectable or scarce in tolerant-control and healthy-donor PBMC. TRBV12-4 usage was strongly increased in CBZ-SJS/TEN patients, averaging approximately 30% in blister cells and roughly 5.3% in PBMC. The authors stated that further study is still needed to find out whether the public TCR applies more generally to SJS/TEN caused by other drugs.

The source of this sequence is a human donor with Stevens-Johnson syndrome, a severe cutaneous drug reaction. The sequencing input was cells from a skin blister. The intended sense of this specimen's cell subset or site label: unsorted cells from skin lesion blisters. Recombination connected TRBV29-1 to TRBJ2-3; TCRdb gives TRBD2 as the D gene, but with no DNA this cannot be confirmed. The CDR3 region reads CSVESMGLAGDTDTQYF.